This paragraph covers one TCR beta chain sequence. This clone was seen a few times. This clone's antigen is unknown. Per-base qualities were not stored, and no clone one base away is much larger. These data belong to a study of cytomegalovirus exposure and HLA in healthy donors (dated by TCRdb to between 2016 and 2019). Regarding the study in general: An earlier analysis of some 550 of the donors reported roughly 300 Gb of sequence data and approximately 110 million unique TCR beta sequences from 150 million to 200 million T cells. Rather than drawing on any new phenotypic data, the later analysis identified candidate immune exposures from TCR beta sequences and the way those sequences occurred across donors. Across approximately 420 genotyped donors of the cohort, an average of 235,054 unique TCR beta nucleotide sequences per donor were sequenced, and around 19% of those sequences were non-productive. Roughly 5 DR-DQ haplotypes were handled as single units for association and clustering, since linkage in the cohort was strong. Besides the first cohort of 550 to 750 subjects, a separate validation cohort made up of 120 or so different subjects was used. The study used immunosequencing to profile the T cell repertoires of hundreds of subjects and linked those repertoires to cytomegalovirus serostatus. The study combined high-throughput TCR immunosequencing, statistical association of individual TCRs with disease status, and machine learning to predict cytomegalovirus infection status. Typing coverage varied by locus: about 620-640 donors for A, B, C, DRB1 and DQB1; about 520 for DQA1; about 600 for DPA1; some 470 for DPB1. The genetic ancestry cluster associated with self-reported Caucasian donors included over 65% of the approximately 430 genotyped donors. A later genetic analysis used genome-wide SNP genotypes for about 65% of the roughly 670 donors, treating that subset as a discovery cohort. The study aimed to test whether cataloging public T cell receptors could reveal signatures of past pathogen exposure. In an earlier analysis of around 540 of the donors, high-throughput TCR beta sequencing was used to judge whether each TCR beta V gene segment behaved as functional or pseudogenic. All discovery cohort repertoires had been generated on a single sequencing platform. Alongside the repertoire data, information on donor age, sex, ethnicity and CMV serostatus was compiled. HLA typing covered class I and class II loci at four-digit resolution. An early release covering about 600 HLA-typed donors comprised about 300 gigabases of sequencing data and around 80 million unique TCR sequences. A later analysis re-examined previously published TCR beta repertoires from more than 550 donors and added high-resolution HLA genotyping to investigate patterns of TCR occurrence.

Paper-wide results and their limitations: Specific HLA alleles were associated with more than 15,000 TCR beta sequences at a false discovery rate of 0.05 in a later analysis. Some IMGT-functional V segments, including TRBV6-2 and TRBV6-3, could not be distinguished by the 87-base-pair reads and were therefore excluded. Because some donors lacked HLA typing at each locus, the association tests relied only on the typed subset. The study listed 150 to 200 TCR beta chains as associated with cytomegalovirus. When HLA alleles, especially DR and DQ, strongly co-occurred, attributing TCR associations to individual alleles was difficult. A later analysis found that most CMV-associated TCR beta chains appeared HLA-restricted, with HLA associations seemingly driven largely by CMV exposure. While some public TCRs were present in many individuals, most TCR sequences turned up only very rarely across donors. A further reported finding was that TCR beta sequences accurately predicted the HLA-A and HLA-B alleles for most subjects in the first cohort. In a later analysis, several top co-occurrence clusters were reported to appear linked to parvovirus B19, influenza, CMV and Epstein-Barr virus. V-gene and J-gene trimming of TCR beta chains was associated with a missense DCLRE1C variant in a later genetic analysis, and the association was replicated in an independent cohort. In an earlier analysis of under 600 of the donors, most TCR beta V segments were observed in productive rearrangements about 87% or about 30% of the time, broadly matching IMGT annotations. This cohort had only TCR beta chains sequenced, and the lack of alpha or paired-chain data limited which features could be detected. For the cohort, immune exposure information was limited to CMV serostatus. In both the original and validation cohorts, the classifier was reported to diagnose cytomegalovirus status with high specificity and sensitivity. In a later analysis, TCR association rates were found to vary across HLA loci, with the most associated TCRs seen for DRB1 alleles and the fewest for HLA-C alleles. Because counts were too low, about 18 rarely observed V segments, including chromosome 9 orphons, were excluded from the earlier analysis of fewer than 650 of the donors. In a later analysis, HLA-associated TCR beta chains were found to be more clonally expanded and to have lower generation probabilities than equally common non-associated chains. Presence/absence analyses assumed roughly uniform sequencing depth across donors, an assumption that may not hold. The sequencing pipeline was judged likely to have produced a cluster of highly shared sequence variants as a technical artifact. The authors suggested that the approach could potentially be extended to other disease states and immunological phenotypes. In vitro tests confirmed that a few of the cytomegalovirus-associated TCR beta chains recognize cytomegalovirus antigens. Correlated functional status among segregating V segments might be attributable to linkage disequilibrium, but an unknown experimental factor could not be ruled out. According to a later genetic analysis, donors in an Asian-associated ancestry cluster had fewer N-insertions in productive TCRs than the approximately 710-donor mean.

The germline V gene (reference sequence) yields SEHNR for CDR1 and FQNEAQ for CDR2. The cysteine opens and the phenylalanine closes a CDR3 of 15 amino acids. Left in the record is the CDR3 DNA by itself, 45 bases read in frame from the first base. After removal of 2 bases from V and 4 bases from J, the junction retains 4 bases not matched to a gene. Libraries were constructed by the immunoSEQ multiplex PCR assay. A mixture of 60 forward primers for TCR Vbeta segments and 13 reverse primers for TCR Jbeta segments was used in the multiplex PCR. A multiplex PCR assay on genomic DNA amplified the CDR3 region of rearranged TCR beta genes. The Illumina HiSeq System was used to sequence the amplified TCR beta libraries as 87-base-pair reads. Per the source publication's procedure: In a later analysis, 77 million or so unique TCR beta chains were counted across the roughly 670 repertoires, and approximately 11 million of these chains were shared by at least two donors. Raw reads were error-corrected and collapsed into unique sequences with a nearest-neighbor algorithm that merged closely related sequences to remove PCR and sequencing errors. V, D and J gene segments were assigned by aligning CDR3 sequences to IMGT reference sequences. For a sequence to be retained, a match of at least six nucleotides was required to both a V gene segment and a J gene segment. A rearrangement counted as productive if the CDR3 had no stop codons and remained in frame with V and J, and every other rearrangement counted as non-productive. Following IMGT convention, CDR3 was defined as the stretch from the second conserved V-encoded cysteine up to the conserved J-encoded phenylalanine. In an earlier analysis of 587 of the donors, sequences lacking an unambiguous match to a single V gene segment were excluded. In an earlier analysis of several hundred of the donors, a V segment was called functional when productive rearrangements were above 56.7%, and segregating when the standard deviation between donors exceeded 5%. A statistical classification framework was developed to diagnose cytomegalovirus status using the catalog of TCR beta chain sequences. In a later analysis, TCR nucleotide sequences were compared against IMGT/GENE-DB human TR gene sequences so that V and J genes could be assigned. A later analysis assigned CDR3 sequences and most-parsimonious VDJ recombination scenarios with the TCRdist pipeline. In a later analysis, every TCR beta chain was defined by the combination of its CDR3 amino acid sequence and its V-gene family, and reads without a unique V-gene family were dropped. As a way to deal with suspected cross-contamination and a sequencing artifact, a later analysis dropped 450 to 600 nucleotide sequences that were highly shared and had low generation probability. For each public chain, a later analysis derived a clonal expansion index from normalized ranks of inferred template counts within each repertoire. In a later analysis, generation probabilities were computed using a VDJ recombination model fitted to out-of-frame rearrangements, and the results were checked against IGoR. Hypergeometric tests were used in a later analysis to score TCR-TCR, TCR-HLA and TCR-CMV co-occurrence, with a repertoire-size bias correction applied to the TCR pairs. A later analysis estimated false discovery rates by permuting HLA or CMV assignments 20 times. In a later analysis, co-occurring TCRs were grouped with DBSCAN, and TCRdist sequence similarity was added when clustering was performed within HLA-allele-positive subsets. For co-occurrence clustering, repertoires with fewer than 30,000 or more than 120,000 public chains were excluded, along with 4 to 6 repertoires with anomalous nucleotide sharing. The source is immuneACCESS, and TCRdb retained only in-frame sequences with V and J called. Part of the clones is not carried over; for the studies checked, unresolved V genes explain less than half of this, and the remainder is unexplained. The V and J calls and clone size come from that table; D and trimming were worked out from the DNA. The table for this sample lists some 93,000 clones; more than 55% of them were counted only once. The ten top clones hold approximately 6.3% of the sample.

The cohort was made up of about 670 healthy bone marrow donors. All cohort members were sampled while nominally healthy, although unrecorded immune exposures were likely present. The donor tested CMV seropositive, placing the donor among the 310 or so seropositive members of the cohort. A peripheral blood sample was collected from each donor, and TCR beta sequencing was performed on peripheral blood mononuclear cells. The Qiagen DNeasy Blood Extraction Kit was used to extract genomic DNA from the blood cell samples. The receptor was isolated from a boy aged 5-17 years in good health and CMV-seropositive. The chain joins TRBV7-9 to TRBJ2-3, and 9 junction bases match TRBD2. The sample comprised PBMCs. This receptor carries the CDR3 CASSLTGLAPDTQYF. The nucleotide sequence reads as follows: TGTGCCAGCAGCTTAACGGGACTAGCACCAGATACGCAGTATTTT.